This T cell receptor beta chain was recorded in a study of regulatory T cells in long-lasting Graves disease. The time point is: newly diagnosed GD, antithyroid drugs for less than 3 months. RNA extracted from PBMCs served as the sequencing template. Between the trimmed V and J ends, which lost 1 base and 4 bases, there was a span of 10 bases. The CDR3 spans 14 residues. The germline gives CDR1 SEHNR, CDR2 FQNEAQ (reference sequence). Building the TCR beta libraries relied on iRepertoire HTBI primers, and CDR3 regions underwent Arm-PCR. TCRdb re-called the multiplex PCR reads with MiXCR, one entry per CDR3 protein. The sample has roughly 360,000 distinct CDR3 sequences; over 9.5% are singletons. This clonotype was seen many times. The sample also formed part of further work on T cells in Graves' hyperthyroidism and ophthalmopathy.

This chain connects TRBV7-9 to TRBJ2-5; maybe TRBD1 (6 bases). The starting material was peripheral blood mononuclear cells (PBMCs), obtained at new diagnosis, from a patient treated with antithyroid drugs. This clonotype was sampled from a woman between 18 and 30 years old with Graves disease. The DNA for the CDR3 is TGTGCCAGCAGCTTAGTGGGGGCCAGAGAGACCCAGTACTTC. Translating it yields CASSLVGARETQYF. Filled out from reference TRBV7-9 and TRBJ2-5, the complete variable domain reads DTGVSQNPRHKITKRGQNVTFRCDPISEHNRLYWYRQTLGQGPEFLTYFQNEAQLEKSRLLSDRFSAERPKGSFSTLEIQRTEQGDSAMYLCASSLVGARETQYFGPGTRLLVL.